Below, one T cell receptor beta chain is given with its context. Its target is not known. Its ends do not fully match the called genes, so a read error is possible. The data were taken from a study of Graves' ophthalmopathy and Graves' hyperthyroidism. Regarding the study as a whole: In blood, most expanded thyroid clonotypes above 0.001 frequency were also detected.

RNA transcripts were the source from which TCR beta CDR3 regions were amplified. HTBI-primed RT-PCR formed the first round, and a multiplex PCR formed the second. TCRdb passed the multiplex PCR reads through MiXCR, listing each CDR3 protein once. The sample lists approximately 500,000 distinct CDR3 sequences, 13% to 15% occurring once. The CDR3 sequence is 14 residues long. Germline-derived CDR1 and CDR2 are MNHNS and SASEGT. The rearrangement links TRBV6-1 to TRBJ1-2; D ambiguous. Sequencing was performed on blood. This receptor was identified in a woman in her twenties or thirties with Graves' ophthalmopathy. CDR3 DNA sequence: TGTGCCCGCAGTGAAAAAGGCCAGACCTATGGCTACACCTTC. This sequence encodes CARSEKGQTYGYTF.